These T cell receptor beta chains were read from a single sample in a study of CD8+ T cells in alopecia areata. Profiling relied on immunoSEQ multiplex PCR, and the TCRdb table lists in-frame clones only, not all of them. The sample carries 110,000 or so clones, 50% to 65% recorded once. The sample in question was CD4+ T cells sorted from blood, obtained at week 24, from a patient treated with tofacitinib. These receptors all stem from a human donor with alopecia areata. The CDR3 runs from the conserved cysteine through the conserved F or W. The order of the fields is J gene, V gene, CDR3 protein.

J gene: TRBJ1-6; V gene: TRBV7-9; CDR3 protein: CASTDDQGADSPLHF
J gene: TRBJ2-1; V gene: TRBV7-2; CDR3 protein: CASIGGSSYNEQFF
J gene: TRBJ2-3; V gene: TRBV30; CDR3 protein: CAWSGGSRGTDTQYF
J gene: TRBJ2-1; V gene: TRBV6-5; CDR3 protein: CASRGRTDEQFF
J gene: TRBJ2-3; V gene: TRBV5-4; CDR3 protein: CASSWKGQGSTDTQYF
J gene: TRBJ2-5; V gene: TRBV6-5; CDR3 protein: CASRWEGAQETQYF
J gene: TRBJ1-2; V gene: TRBV5-6; CDR3 protein: CASSADSYGYTF
J gene: TRBJ2-3; V gene: TRBV6-6; CDR3 protein: CASSKAGTDTQYF
J gene: TRBJ2-7; V gene: TRBV7-9; CDR3 protein: CASSLAGTGGSYEQYF
J gene: TRBJ2-3; V gene: TRBV4-3; CDR3 protein: CASSLSGADTQYF
J gene: TRBJ2-1; V gene: TRBV28; CDR3 protein: CASSVTGNYNEQFF
J gene: TRBJ1-2; V gene: TRBV30; CDR3 protein: CAWAMGDGYTF
J gene: TRBJ2-5; V gene: TRBV29-1; CDR3 protein: CSVDRGVETQYF
J gene: TRBJ2-7; V gene: TRBV23-1; CDR3 protein: CASSQSDWGVEQYF